The rows below give T cell receptor beta chains drawn from one sample of a study of circulating and synovial CD4+ cells in juvenile arthritis. Produced via immunoSEQ multiplex PCR; TCRdb's table is partial and in-frame only. This sample has tens of thousands of clones, with 80% to 95% found just once. Specimen: CD4+ T cells from blood. The receptors shown here come from a human donor with juvenile idiopathic arthritis. Both conserved end residues are part of each CDR3. Fields, in order: V gene, D gene, J gene, clone size, CDR3 protein, CDR3 DNA. The D gene is left open where the match is weak. Size is stated for part of the rows, as once, few or many counts, or as a class when the clone is expanded.

>TRBV5-1|NA|TRBJ2-1|NA
CASSLRAVVAIYNEQFF
TGCGCCAGCAGCCTGAGGGCAGTGGTAGCGATATACAATGAGCAGTTCTTC
>TRBV19|NA|TRBJ2-7|NA
CASSMGLVGLYEQYF
TGTGCCAGTAGTATGGGTCTAGTGGGACTCTACGAGCAGTACTTC
>TRBV28|TRBD1|TRBJ1-5|NA
CATIGFRGRGQPQHF
TGTGCCACTATTGGTTTCAGGGGGCGAGGGCAGCCCCAGCATTTT
>TRBV28|NA|TRBJ1-1|NA
CARRKGGVWGTEAFF
TGTGCCAGGAGGAAGGGAGGAGTCTGGGGGACTGAAGCTTTCTTT
>TRBV30|TRBD2|TRBJ2-3|NA
CAWSTSGSPTDTQYF
TGTGCCTGGAGTACTAGCGGGAGCCCCACAGATACGCAGTATTTT
>TRBV5-1|TRBD1|TRBJ1-3|NA
CASPLPPGQGVSSTGNTIYF
TGCGCCAGCCCTCTACCCCCGGGACAGGGGGTGTCAAGTACTGGAAACACCATATATTTT
>TRBV2|TRBD2|TRBJ2-7|NA
CAGQLAGVNEQYF
TGTGCCGGTCAACTAGCGGGAGTGAACGAGCAGTACTTC
>TRBV28|NA|TRBJ2-7|NA
CASGSMTYEQYF
TGTGCCAGTGGGAGTATGACCTACGAGCAGTACTTC
>TRBV5-1|NA|TRBJ2-7|NA
CASSYTGGDTPYEQYF
TGCGCCAGCAGCTATACCGGTGGGGACACACCCTACGAGCAGTACTTC
>TRBV28|TRBD1|TRBJ2-7|once
CASNAGTGDARDYEQYF
TGTGCCAGCAATGCTGGGACAGGAGATGCAAGGGACTACGAGCAGTACTTC
>TRBV11-2|TRBD1|TRBJ1-4|NA
CASSFTGGREKLFF
TGTGCCAGCAGCTTTACAGGGGGCAGAGAAAAACTGTTTTTT
>TRBV5-8|NA|TRBJ1-5|NA
CASSLSRDQPQHF
TGTGCCAGCAGTCTGTCCCGTGATCAGCCCCAGCATTTT
>TRBV10-3|NA|TRBJ1-1|once
CAARGDVAEAFF
TGTGCCGCCCGGGGGGACGTGGCTGAAGCTTTCTTT
>TRBV5-4|TRBD1|TRBJ2-7|NA
CAISTERDSYEQYF
TGTGCCATTTCTACGGAAAGGGACAGCTACGAGCAGTACTTC
>TRBV28|TRBD1|TRBJ2-7|NA
CASQPGDRDYEQYF
TGTGCCAGCCAGCCGGGGGACAGGGATTACGAGCAGTACTTC
>TRBV2|NA|TRBJ2-1|NA
CASTIEAAIKYTEQFF
TGTGCCAGCACCATCGAAGCGGCTATCAAGTACACTGAGCAGTTCTTC
>TRBV19|NA|TRBJ2-1|NA
CASSMEGSPTYNEQFF
TGTGCCAGTAGTATGGAGGGGAGTCCAACTTACAATGAGCAGTTCTTC
>TRBV9|NA|TRBJ2-1|NA
CASGASWYEQFF
TGTGCCAGCGGGGCTAGTTGGTATGAGCAGTTCTTC
>TRBV11-3|TRBD1|TRBJ2-2|NA
CASSPGQDKVTGELFF
TGTGCCAGCAGTCCCGGACAGGATAAGGTGACCGGGGAGCTGTTTTTT
>TRBV29-1|NA|TRBJ1-2|NA
CSVEKGTNYGYTF
TGCAGCGTTGAAAAGGGGACAAACTATGGCTACACCTTC
>TRBV5-1|NA|TRBJ1-4|NA
CASSLADTAYEKLFF
TGCGCCAGCAGCTTGGCCGACACAGCATATGAAAAACTGTTTTTT
>TRBV7-9|TRBD2|TRBJ2-1|NA
CASSRGTRSNEQFF
TGTGCCAGCAGCCGAGGGACTAGGTCGAATGAGCAGTTCTTC
>TRBV11-3|NA|TRBJ2-3|NA
CASSLEGTEQDTQYF
TGTGCCAGCAGCTTAGAGGGGACTGAACAAGATACGCAGTATTTT
>TRBV28|NA|TRBJ2-7|NA
CASSLPSNYEQYF
TGTGCCAGCAGTTTGCCTAGTAACTACGAGCAGTACTTC
>TRBV28|NA|TRBJ2-1|NA
CASSFPSGLTGNEQFF
TGTGCCAGCAGTTTCCCAAGTGGGCTTACAGGTAATGAGCAGTTCTTC
>TRBV28|TRBD1|TRBJ1-2|NA
CASSLDRGYGYTF
TGTGCCAGCAGCCTAGACAGGGGGTATGGCTACACCTTC